The sequence of this T cell receptor beta chain was determined in a study of cytomegalovirus exposure and HLA in healthy donors. Study summary: Drawn from HLA-typed donors, around 85 million unique TCRs were held in an early data release. Study outcomes and limitations: Previously analyzed data showed that most TCR beta V segments were productive at a frequency of about 87% or about 30%.

Remarks on this clone: The antigen remains undetermined.

In the PCR, 60 Vbeta and 13 Jbeta primers were used. The method was immunoSEQ multiplex PCR; TCRdb's version includes in-frame clones alone and lacks a portion of them. The sample includes some 120,000 clones, 65% to 80% of them seen just once. Trimming removed 1 base from V and 3 bases from J, with 10 bases in between. This CDR3 is 14 amino acids long. CDR1 and CDR2 from the germline V gene are SGHRS and YFSETQ. Sequencing was performed on PBMCs. The V and J genes are TRBV5-1 and TRBJ1-2; possibly TRBD1 for D (6 bases). The TCR sequence derives from a man aged 25-45 years in good health and CMV-seronegative. As DNA, the CDR3 is TGCGCCAGCAGCTTGACAGGGCAAGACTATGGCTACACCTTC. Its translation: CASSLTGQDYGYTF.